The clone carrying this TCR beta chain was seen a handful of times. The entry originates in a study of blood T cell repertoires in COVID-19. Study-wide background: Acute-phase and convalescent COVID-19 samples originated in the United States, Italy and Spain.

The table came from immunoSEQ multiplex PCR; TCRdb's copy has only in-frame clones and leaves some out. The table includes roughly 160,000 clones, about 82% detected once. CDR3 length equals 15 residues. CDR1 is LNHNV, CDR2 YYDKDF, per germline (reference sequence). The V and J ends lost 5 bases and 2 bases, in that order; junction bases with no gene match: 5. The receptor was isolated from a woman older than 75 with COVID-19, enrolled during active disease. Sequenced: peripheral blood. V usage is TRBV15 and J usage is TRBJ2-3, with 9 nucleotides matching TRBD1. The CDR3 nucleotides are TGTGCCACCAGCCCAGGACAGGGGAACACAGATACGCAGTATTTT. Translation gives CATSPGQGNTDTQYF.